This T cell receptor beta chain stems from a study of Ad26.COV2.S vaccination and SARS-CoV-2 variants. Clones were read by immunoSEQ multiplex PCR, and TCRdb kept only the in-frame ones, dropping some. The profile shows about 440,000 clones, roughly 88% of them singletons. From germline, CDR1 is MGHDK and CDR2 SYGVNS. The ends were cut back, 3 bases at V and 4 bases at J, with 12 bases in the middle. The CDR3 contains 14 residues. Sample treatment: roughly 18 received Ad26.COV2.S at low or high dose, single or two shots; about 5 received placebo; per-sample allocation not given. Vaccine and placebo recipients were sampled on day 63 after the first injection. An adult aged 18-55 years in Boston served as the donor.

The specimen was peripheral blood, collected in a trial of Ad26.COV2.S vaccine versus placebo. The V gene is TRBV25-1, the J gene TRBJ2-5, with D perhaps TRBD2 (6 bases). The clonotype comes from a person aged 18-65 years who received the Ad26.COV2.S COVID-19 vaccine or a placebo. This chain's CDR3 is CASSEAGLGETQYF. CDR3 in DNA: TGTGCCAGCAGTGAGGCGGGATTAGGAGAGACCCAGTACTTC. Complete variable domain (other parts from reference TRBV25-1 and TRBJ2-5): EADIYQTPRYLVIGTGKKITLECSQTMGHDKMYWYQQDPGMELHLIHYSYGVNSTEKGDLSSESTVSRIRTEHFPLTLESARPSHTSQYLCASSEAGLGETQYFGPGTRLLVL.